These 17 T cell receptor beta chains originate from one sample sequenced in a study of metastatic and nonmetastatic thyroid tumors. TCRdb re-analyzed the PCR reads using MiXCR. The data show about 40,000 clones, with roughly a sixth seen just once and about a tenth held by the top ten. Patients underwent thyroid surgery, and none had received any treatment before it. The sequencing input was tumor tissue. The receptors come from a female donor with papillary thyroid cancer or a benign thyroid nodule (not recorded which). Some clones in this sample may be carry-over from other donors' samples.

The table lists this clone with a count of one. Because the CDR3 is missing its conserved closing phenylalanine or tryptophan, this is likely a read error. The chain has TRBV20-1 and TRBJ2-1; D remains ambiguous. The V gene lost 3 bases and the J gene lost 0 bases, with 9 bases spanning the gap. The CDR3 runs to 14 residues. Per the germline V gene, CDR1 is DFQATT and CDR2 is SNEGSKA (reference sequence). The CDR3 loop is CSARPGISYNEQFS. The CDR3 DNA sequence: TGCAGTGCTAGGCCCGGTATCTCCTACAATGAGCAGTTCTCC.

This clone was counted ten times or more. This chain connects TRBV19 to TRBJ1-5; no clear D gene. CDR1 and CDR2 (germline): LNHDA, SQIVND (reference sequence). CDR3 length equals 12 residues. V was pared by 5 bases and J by 9 bases, with 11 bases between. The DNA of the CDR3 is TGTGCCAGTAGTGGCGGGTCAAGGCCCCAGCATTTT. Translation gives CASSGGSRPQHF.

This clone was counted ten times or more. DNA for the CDR3: TGCAGTGCGACCGGGACTAGCGGGAGAAAAGAGACCCAGTACTTC. It yields the protein CSATGTSGRKETQYF. The rearrangement uses TRBV20-1 and TRBJ2-5; 14 bases match TRBD2. CDR1 is DFQATT and CDR2 is SNEGSKA in the germline V gene (reference sequence). CDR3 length: 15 amino acids. With 6 bases clipped from V and 3 bases from J, the junction kept 6 bases outside the gene matches.

This clone occurred many times. The rearrangement links TRBV30 to TRBJ1-1; D call uncertain. The CDR3 extends over 13 amino acids. With 2 bases removed from V and 0 bases from J, the gap between germline ends came to 7 bases. Per the germline V gene, CDR1 is GTSNPN and CDR2 is SVGIG (reference sequence). CDR3 protein: CAWSLEVNTEAFF. The DNA for the CDR3 is TGTGCCTGGAGTCTGGAGGTGAACACTGAAGCTTTCTTT.

The chain links TRBV7-2 to TRBJ2-4, with D uncertain. The V gene's germline CDR1 is SGHTA and CDR2 FQGNSA. The CDR3 consists of 14 residues. The germline V and J ends were trimmed by 4 bases and 9 bases, with 16 bases remaining between them. The DNA for the CDR3 is TGTGCCAGCAGCTCTCAGATGAAACCCGGCATTCAGTACTTC. Its translation is CASSSQMKPGIQYF.

The chain couples TRBV12-3 or TRBV12-4 to TRBJ1-1, with D uncertain. Trimming shortened V by 3 bases and J by 4 bases, and 15 bases separated the two germline ends. The CDR3 covers 15 residues. CDR3 bases: TGTGCCAGCAGTTTTCGGCGTCAAATGAGCACTGAAGCTTTCTTT. Protein: CASSFRRQMSTEAFF.

This clone was detected ten times or more. The rearrangement joins TRBV6-4 to TRBJ1-6, with 8 bases that match TRBD1. CDR3 length: 15 residues. CDR1 is MRHNA and CDR2 is SNTAGT in the germline V gene. V shed 5 bases, J shed 5 bases, and the junction held 5 bases outside the gene matches. Written as DNA, the CDR3 is TGTGCCAGCAGTTTCGGGACAGGAGATAATTCACCCCTCCACTTT. Amino acid sequence: CASSFGTGDNSPLHF.

This clone has only a few counts. Since a much larger clone is just one base distant, this may be a read error. J is TRBJ2-5 and V is TRBV5-1; D might be TRBD2 (5 bases). Per the germline V gene, CDR1 is SGHRS and CDR2 is YFSETQ. The CDR3 spans 14 residues. As DNA, the CDR3 is TGCGCCAGCAGCTCGCGACTAAACCAAGATACCCAGTACTTC. Its translation is CASSSRLNQDTQYF.

In the case of this clone: A much larger clone differs by one base, so this may be a read error. The chain couples TRBV11-2 to TRBJ2-1; D remains ambiguous. Germline CDR1 is SGHAT and CDR2 is FQNNGV. CDR3 size: 11 residues. The CDR3 bases are TGTGCCATCAGCTTATATAATGAGCAGTTCTTC. This gives the protein CAISLYNEQFF.

This clone was observed at least ten times. DNA for the CDR3: TGTGCCAGCAGCCCCTTTTTAAGCAATCAGCCCCAGCATTTT. It is translated as CASSPFLSNQPQHF. The chain uses TRBV6-1 and TRBJ1-5, with D unresolved. The CDR3 loop spans 14 amino acids. Per germline, CDR1 MNHNS and CDR2 SASEGT. Trimming took 6 bases from V and 1 from J, leaving 10 bases between them.

Judged by abundance, this clone is medium-sized (0.01 to 0.1%). The chain links TRBV25-1 to TRBJ2-2; D not certain. Trimming pared 5 bases from V and 6 bases from J, leaving 1 base between. This CDR3 is built from 10 residues. Germline V CDR1 and CDR2: MGHDK, SYGVNS. CDR3 sequence: CASSSGELFF. CDR3 in DNA: TGTGCCAGCAGTTCCGGGGAGCTGTTTTTT. The complete variable domain, with remaining parts taken from reference TRBV25-1 and TRBJ2-2, reads EADIYQTPRYLVIGTGKKITLECSQTMGHDKMYWYQQDPGMELHLIHYSYGVNSTEKGDLSSESTVSRIRTEHFPLTLESARPSHTSQYLCASSSGELFFGEGSRLTVL.

This clone was seen a few times. The V gene is TRBV27, the J gene TRBJ2-7; 9 positions agree with TRBD2. Germline loops: CDR1 MNHEY, CDR2 SMNVEV (reference sequence). The V segment lost 5 bases and the J segment 1 base; nucleotides outside the gene matches: 6. There are 15 residues in the CDR3. The CDR3 sequence: CASSQGLAGSYEQYF. The CDR3 DNA is TGTGCCAGCAGTCAGGGACTAGCTGGATCCTACGAGCAGTACTTC.

Note on this clone: A much larger clone differs from this one at a single base, so this may be a read error. The chain has TRBV7-3 and TRBJ2-5; 10 bases line up with TRBD2. The V and J ends lost 5 bases and 4 bases, in that order; junction bases with no gene match: 10. Per germline, CDR1 SGHTA and CDR2 FQGTGA. The CDR3 runs to 16 residues. CDR3 region: CASSPGASGSRETQYF. DNA of the CDR3: TGTGCCAGCAGCCCAGGGGCTAGCGGGAGTAGAGAGACCCAGTACTTC.

This clone occurred a few times. An end of the junction does not agree with germline; a read error may underlie this. This chain joins TRBV15 and TRBJ2-1; a possible D gene is TRBD2 (6 bases). The CDR3 has 15 amino acids. Looked up from germline, CDR1 is LNHNV and CDR2 is YYDKDF (reference sequence). CDR3 sequence: CATSTGTVYYNDQFF. For the CDR3, the DNA is TGTGCCACCAGCACAGGGACTGTGTACTACAATGATCAGTTCTTC.

This clone has only a few counts. A read error may be the cause here, since a much bigger clone is one base away. V and J are TRBV6-5 and TRBJ2-3, with 8 bases that match TRBD2. This CDR3 has 16 residues. Germline assignment: CDR1 MNHEY and CDR2 SVGAGI. V dropped 6 bases and J dropped 2; count of bases not matched to a gene: 10. The CDR3 spells CASRPTGLANTDTQYF. The DNA for the CDR3 is TGTGCCAGCAGACCCACAGGACTAGCTAACACAGATACGCAGTATTTT.

To note about this clone: A much larger clone differs from this one at a single base, so this may be a read error. The J gene is TRBJ1-2, the V gene TRBV5-4, with D perhaps matching TRBD1 (5 bases). The CDR3 runs 14 residues. V lost 0 bases and J lost 6, with 12 bases in between. Looked up from germline, CDR1 is SGHNT and CDR2 is YYREEE (reference sequence). CDR3: CASSLDLGGNGYTF. The CDR3 DNA is TGTGCCAGCAGCTTGGACTTGGGGGGTAATGGCTACACCTTC.

To note about this clone: A much more abundant neighbour one base away suggests this may be a read error. Other DNA variants within this sample encode the same CDR3. The rearrangement links TRBV19 to TRBJ1-4, with unresolved D. Germline CDR1 is LNHDA and CDR2 is SQIVND (reference sequence). Trimming left V 3 bases short and J 8 bases short, with 10 bases between. This CDR3 has 13 residues. Written as DNA, the CDR3 is TGTGCCAGTAGTATGGGTAGGAGCGAAAAACTGTTTTTT. This translates into CASSMGRSEKLFF.